This T cell receptor (beta chain) was identified in a study of OX40 agonist ivuxolimab in advanced cancers. Turning to the study itself: Every patient in dose escalation had hepatocellular carcinoma, melanoma, renal cell or head and neck cancer. A partial response was reached by three patients: one with hepatocellular carcinoma and two with cutaneous melanoma. Overall study results and limits: Partial responders receiving 0.1-3.0 mg/kg showed among the lowest clonal expansion.

This clone was seen only a few times. What it binds is not known. Profiled with immunoSEQ multiplex PCR; TCRdb holds only in-frame clones, not every one. Of roughly 100,000 clones in the sample, around 86% were seen once. The germline V gene encodes CDR1 LNHDA and CDR2 SQIVND (reference sequence). V shed 5 bases, J shed 3 bases, and the junction held 7 bases outside the gene matches. This CDR3 is built from 15 residues. The receptor was derived from an adult with an advanced solid tumor such as melanoma, head and neck, liver or kidney cancer. Here the sequenced sample was CD4+ or CD8+ T cells sorted from blood, taken in a trial of the OX40 agonist ivuxolimab. The V gene is TRBV19, the J gene TRBJ1-5; 7 bases map to TRBD1. The CDR3 region has the DNA TGTGCCAGTAGTCGGGGACAGAATAACAATCAGCCCCAGCATTTT. This encodes CASSRGQNNNQPQHF. Variable domain in full (rest from reference TRBV19 and TRBJ1-5): DGGITQSPKYLFRKEGQNVTLSCEQNLNHDAMYWYRQDPGQGLRLIYYSQIVNDFQKGDIAEGYSVSREKKESFPLTVTSAQKNPTAFYLCASSRGQNNNQPQHFGDGTRLSIL.